This T cell receptor beta chain is drawn from a study of cytomegalovirus exposure and HLA in healthy donors. The length of the CDR3 is 13 residues. The V and J ends lost 3 bases and 1 base respectively, with 6 bases between them. Per germline, CDR1 KGHSH and CDR2 LQKENI. PCR was performed using 60 Vbeta and 13 Jbeta primers. Sequencing was performed with immunoSEQ multiplex PCR; in TCRdb, only in-frame clones are kept and a portion is missing. The sample holds approximately 160,000 clones; approximately 80% are singletons and the top ten take approximately 1.6%. The TCR sequence derives from a woman in her 30s in good health and CMV-seronegative. Sequencing was done on a sample of PBMCs. The chain links TRBV18 to TRBJ1-1, with a weak D call TRBD1 (6 bases). The CDR3 DNA reads TGTGCCAGCTCACCCAGGGGGAACACTGAAGCTTTCTTT. It yields the protein CASSPRGNTEAFF.